This TCR beta chain was captured in a study of shared clonotypes between healthy human individuals (dated by TCRdb to about 2020). Describing the broader study: A few men and two women, aged 18 to 49 years, made up the cohort. To estimate repertoire size and how much clonotypes are shared between individuals, the study performed deep sequencing of blood TCR repertoires from a few healthy adults. Different laboratories and diverse techniques were used to prepare libraries and sequence TCR repertoires, to increase sequencing depth and limit assay-specific biases. Leukapheresis yielded between about 0.94 and 8.9 billion PBMCs per donor.

Overall study outcomes, separate from this receptor: Only blood was sampled, and tissue TCR repertoires likely differ from those in blood. Because the study included only a small number of donors, the genetic and exposure-history diversity represented was limited. Pairwise subsampling indicated that sequencing depth was expected to affect the degree of clonotype sharing among donors.

The donors were healthy, HIV-negative adults with no recently reported acute infections or vaccinations. Only Caucasian adults living in Nashville, Tennessee, USA were represented among the donors. In the unsorted samples, 90 million to 100 million PBMCs were counted, and genomic DNA was extracted using the QIAamp DNA Blood Mini kit. Blood was obtained by leukapheresis, after which PBMCs were separated by Ficoll-Histopaque density gradient centrifugation and cryopreserved in liquid nitrogen vapor phase. V has 5 bases trimmed and J has 6 bases trimmed; junction bases matching no gene number 4. Based on the germline V gene (reference sequence), the CDR1 and CDR2 sequences are MNHNY and SVGAGI. The CDR3 runs 13 residues from the cysteine to the phenylalanine. Here the CDR3 DNA is all that survives: 39 bases in frame from base 1. For this clone: Its cognate antigen has yet to be identified. Base qualities are not at hand, and no much larger clone is one base apart. Other DNA sequences within the sample encode an identical CDR3.

Using the deep immunoSEQ assay, multiplex PCR amplified TCR CDR3 regions from genomic DNA. For each cell subset, the extracted genomic DNA was distributed evenly across all wells of several immunoSEQ 96-well plates, and each plate served as one replicate. For unsorted PBMC, around 300 ng of genomic DNA, equivalent to around 30,000 T cell genomes, went into each replicate PCR. Unsorted PBMC genomic DNA was sequenced across ten immunoSEQ deep assay plates. Purified libraries were quantified with a Qubit 3.0 fluorometer, sized on a Bioanalyzer 2100, and re-quantified with the KAPA Library Quantification kit. Each immunoSEQ 96-well plate was sequenced on its own single-read 150-cycle Illumina NextSeq 550 flow cell. On the authors' methods: Because the immunoSEQ output held only junctional sequences and lacked quality scores, the filtering could not match the filtering applied to full-length reads. Sequences were annotated with PyIR, a Python wrapper for IgBLAST v1.9, using IMGT germline references to assign V/J genes and CDR3. Reads with weak V/J assignments (E-value above 1e-6), missing CDR3, stop codons, out-of-frame junctions, or ambiguous translated residues were removed. A V3J clonotype was defined by an identical inferred V gene, J gene, and CDR3 amino acid sequence. The percentage overlap between two repertoires was calculated by dividing the number of shared unique clonotypes by the size of the smaller repertoire. Richness of each repertoire was evaluated using RTK rarefaction, the Chao1 estimator, and Recon v2.1 estimates of unobserved clonotypes. TCRdb provides this immuneACCESS table in a form limited to in-frame rearrangements. Some clones are lacking; in checked studies, under half of them reflect an unresolved V gene, and why the rest are absent is not known. D and trimming were read from the DNA, whereas the V and J calls and clone size are those reported in that table. The sample has nearly 500,000 clones on record, around 78% of them singletons. The ten largest account for approximately 12% of the sample.

The sequence links TRBV6-6 to TRBJ1-1; 9 middle bases align to TRBD1. The receptor was derived from a woman between 40 and 50 years old in good health. Some clones in this sample may be carry-over from other donors' samples. Sequencing was done on a sample of PBMCs. This receptor carries the CDR3 CASSRDRVAEAFF. In nucleotides, the sequence is TGTGCCAGCAGTAGGGACAGGGTCGCTGAAGCTTTCTTT.